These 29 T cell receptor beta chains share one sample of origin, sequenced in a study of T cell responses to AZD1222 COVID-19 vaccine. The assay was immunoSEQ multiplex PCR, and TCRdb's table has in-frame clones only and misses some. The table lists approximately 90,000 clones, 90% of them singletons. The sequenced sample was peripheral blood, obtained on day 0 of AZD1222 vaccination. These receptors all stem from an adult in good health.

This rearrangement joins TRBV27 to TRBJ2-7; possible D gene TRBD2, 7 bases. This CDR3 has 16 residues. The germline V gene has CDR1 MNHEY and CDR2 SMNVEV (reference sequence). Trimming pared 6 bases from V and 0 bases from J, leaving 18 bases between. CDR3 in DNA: TGTGCCAGCAGCCCAAGGGGGGGGCGGCTCTCCTACGAGCAGTACTTC. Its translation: CASSPRGGRLSYEQYF.

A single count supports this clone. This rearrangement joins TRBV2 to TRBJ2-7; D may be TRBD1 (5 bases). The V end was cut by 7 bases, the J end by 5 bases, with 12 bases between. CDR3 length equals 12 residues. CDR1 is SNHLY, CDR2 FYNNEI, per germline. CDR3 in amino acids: CASKFQGHEQYF. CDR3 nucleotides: TGTGCCAGCAAATTCCAGGGCCACGAGCAGTACTTC. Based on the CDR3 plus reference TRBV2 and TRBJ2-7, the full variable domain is EPEVTQTPSHQVTQMGQEVILRCVPISNHLYFYWYRQILGQKVEFLVSFYNNEISEKSEIFDDQFSVERPDGSNFTLKIRSTKLEDSAMYFCASKFQGHEQYFGPGTRLTVT.

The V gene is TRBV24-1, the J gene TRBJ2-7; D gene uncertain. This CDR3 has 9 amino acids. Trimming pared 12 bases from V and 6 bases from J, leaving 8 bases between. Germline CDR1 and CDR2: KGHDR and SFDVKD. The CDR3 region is CAGRPEQYF. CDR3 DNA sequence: TGTGCCGGAAGACCCGAGCAGTACTTC.

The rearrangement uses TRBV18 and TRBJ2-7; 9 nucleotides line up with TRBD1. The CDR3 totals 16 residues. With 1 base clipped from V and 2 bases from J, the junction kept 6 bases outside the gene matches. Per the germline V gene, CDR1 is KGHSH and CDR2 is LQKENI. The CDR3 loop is CASSPLGQGVPYEQYF. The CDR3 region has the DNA TGTGCCAGCTCACCACTGGGACAGGGAGTCCCCTACGAGCAGTACTTC.

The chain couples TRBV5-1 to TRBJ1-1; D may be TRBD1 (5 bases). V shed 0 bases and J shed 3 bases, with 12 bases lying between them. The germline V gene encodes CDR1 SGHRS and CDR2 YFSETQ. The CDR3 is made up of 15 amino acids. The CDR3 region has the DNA TGCGCCAGCAGCTTGGGTGGGGGTTGGGACACTGAAGCTTTCTTT. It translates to CASSLGGGWDTEAFF.

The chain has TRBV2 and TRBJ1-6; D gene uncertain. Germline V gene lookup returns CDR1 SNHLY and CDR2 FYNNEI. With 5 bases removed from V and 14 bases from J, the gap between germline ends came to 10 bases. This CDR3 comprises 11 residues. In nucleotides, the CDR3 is TGTGCCAGCAGTCTCCACATGTCCCTCCACTTT. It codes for CASSLHMSLHF. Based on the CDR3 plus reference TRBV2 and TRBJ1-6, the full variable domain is EPEVTQTPSHQVTQMGQEVILRCVPISNHLYFYWYRQILGQKVEFLVSFYNNEISEKSEIFDDQFSVERPDGSNFTLKIRSTKLEDSAMYFCASSLHMSLHFGNGTRLTVT.

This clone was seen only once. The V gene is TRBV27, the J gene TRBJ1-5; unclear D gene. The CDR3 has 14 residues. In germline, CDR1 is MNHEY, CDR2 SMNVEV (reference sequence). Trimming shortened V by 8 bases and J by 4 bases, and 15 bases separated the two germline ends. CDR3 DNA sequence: TGTGCCAGCTCTTCCCGGATAACTAATCAGCCCCAGCATTTT. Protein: CASSSRITNQPQHF.

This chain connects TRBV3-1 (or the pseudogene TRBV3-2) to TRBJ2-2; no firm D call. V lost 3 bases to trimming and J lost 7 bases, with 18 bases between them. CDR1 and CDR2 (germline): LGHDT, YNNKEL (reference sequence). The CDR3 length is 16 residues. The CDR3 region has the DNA TGTGCCAGCAGCCACTTAGGTTGGTTAGTTGGCGGGGAGCTGTTTTTT. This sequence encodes CASSHLGWLVGGELFF.

The CDR3 loop is CASSLLGGAEQYF. Written as DNA, the CDR3 is TGTGCCAGCTCACTTTTGGGGGGCGCTGAGCAGTACTTC. V is TRBV18 and J is TRBJ2-7; D possibly uses TRBD1 or TRBD2 (6 bases each). This CDR3 comprises 13 residues. Germline CDR1 and CDR2: KGHSH and LQKENI. The V gene lost 4 bases and the J gene lost 7 bases, with 14 bases spanning the gap.

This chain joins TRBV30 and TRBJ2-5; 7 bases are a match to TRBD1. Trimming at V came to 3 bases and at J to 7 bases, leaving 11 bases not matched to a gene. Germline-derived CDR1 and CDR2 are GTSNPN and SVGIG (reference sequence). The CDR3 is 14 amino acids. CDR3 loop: CAWREQQGIWTQYF. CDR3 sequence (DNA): TGTGCCTGGAGGGAGCAACAGGGGATTTGGACCCAGTACTTC.

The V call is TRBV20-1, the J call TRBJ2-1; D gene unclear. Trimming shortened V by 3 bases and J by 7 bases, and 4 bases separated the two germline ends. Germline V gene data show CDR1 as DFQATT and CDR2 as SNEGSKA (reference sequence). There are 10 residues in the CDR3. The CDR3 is CSASMNEQFF. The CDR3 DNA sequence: TGCAGTGCTAGTATGAATGAGCAGTTCTTC.

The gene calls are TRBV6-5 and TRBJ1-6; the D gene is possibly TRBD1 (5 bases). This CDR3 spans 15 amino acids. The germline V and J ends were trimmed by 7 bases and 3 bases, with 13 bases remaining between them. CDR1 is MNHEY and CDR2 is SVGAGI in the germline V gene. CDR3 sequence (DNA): TGTGCCAGCACCCCCCGGGGGGTCTATAATTCACCCCTCCACTTT. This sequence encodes CASTPRGVYNSPLHF.

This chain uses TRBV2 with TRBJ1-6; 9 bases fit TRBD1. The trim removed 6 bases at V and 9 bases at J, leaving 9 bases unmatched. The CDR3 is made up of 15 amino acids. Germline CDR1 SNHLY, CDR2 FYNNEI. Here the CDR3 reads CASRGGQGRVSPLHF. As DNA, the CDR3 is TGTGCCAGCAGGGGGGGACAGGGAAGAGTTTCACCCCTCCACTTT. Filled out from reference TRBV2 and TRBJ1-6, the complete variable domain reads EPEVTQTPSHQVTQMGQEVILRCVPISNHLYFYWYRQILGQKVEFLVSFYNNEISEKSEIFDDQFSVERPDGSNFTLKIRSTKLEDSAMYFCASRGGQGRVSPLHFGNGTRLTVT.

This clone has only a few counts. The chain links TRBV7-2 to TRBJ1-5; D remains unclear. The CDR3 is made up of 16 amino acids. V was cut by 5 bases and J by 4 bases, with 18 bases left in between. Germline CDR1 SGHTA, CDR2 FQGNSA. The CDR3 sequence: CASSPSMVGSNQPQHF. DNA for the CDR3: TGTGCCAGCAGCCCGTCCATGGTGGGGAGTAATCAGCCCCAGCATTTT.

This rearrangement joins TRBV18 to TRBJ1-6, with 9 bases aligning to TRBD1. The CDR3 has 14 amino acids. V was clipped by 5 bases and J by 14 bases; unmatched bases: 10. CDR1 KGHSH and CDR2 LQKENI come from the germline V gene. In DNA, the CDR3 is TGTGCCAGCTCAGGGACAGGGACGCCGACCACCCTCCACTTT. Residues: CASSGTGTPTTLHF.

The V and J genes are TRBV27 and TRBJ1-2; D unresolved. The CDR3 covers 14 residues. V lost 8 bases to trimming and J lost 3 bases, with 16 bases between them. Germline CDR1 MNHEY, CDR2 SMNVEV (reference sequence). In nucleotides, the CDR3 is TGTGCCAGCGGTACGGCGGGCGTGCACTATGGCTACACCTTC. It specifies CASGTAGVHYGYTF.

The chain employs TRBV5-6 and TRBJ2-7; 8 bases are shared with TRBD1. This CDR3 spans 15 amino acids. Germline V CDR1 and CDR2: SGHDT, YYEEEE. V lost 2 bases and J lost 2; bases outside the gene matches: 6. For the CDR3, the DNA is TGTGCCAGCAGCTTTTCCGACAGGGGCCCCTACGAGCAGTACTTC. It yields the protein CASSFSDRGPYEQYF.

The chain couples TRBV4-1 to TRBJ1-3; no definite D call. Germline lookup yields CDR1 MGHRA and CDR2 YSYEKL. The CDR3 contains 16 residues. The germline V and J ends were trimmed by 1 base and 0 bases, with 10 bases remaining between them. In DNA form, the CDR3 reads TGCGCCAGCAGCCAAGGTTCCGCAGGCTCTGGAAACACCATATATTTT. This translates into CASSQGSAGSGNTIYF.

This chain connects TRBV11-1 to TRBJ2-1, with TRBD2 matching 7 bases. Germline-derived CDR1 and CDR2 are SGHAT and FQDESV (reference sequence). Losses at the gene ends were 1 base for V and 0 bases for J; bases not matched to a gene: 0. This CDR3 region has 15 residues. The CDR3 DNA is TGTGCCAGCAGCTTAGGCGGGAGCTCCTACAATGAGCAGTTCTTC. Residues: CASSLGGSSYNEQFF.

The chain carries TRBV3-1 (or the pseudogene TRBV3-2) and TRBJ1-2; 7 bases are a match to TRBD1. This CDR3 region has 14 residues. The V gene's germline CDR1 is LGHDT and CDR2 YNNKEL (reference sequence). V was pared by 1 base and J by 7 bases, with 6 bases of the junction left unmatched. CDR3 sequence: CASSQAQGTGGYTF. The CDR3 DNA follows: TGTGCCAGCAGCCAAGCACAGGGGACGGGTGGCTACACCTTC.

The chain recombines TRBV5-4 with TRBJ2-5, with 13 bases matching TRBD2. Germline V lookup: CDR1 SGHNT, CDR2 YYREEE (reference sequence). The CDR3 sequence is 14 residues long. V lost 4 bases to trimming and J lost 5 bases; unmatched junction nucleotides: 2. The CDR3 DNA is TGTGCCAGCAGCGCGGGACTAGCGGGGGAGACCCAGTACTTC. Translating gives CASSAGLAGETQYF.

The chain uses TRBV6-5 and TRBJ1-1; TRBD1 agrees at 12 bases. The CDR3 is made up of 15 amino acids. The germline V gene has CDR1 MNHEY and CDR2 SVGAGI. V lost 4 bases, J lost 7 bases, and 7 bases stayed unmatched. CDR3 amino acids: CASSSKGQGAFEAFF. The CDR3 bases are TGTGCCAGCAGTTCTAAGGGACAGGGGGCGTTTGAAGCTTTCTTT.

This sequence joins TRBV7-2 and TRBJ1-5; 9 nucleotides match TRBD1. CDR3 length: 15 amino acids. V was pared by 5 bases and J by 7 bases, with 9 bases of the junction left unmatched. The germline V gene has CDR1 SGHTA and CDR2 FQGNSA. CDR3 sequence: CASSLDGQGLQPQHF. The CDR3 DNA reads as TGTGCCAGCAGCCTGGACGGACAGGGGCTCCAGCCCCAGCATTTT.

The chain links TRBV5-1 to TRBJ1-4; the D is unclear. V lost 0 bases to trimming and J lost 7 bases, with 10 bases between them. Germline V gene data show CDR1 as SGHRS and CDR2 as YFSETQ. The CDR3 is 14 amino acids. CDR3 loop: CASSLDGASEKLFF. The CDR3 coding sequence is TGCGCCAGCAGCTTGGATGGAGCCAGTGAAAAACTGTTTTTT.

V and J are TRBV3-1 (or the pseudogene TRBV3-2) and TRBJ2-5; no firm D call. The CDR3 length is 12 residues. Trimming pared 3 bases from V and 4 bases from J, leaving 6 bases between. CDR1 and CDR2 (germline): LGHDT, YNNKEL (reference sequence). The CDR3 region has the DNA TGTGCCAGCAGCCAGATGGGAGAGACCCAGTACTTC. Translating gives CASSQMGETQYF.

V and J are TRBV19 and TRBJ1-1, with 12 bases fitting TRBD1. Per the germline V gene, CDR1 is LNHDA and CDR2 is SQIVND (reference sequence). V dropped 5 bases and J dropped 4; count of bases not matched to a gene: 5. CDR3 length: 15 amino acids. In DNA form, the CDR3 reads TGTGCCAGTAGTTGGGGGGACAGGGGGCTCACTGAAGCTTTCTTT. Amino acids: CASSWGDRGLTEAFF.

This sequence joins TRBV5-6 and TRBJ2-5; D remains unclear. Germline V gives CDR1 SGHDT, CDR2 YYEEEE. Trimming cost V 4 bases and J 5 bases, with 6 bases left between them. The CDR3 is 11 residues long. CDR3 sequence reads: CASSTWETQYF. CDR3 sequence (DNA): TGTGCCAGCAGCACCTGGGAGACCCAGTACTTC.

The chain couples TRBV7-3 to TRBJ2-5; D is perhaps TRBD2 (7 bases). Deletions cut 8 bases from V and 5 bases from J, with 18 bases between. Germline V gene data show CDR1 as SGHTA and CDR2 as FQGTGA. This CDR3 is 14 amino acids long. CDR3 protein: CASSRTGGLETQYF. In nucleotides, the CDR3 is TGTGCCAGCTCCCGTACCGGGGGGCTGGAGACCCAGTACTTC.

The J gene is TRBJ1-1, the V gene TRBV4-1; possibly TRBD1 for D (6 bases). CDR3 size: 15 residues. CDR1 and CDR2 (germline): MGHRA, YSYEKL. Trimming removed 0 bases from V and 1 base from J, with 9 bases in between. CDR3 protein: CASSQESGENTEAFF. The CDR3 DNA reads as TGCGCCAGCAGCCAAGAGTCAGGGGAGAACACTGAAGCTTTCTTT.